Below are 6 T cell receptor delta chains sequenced from a single sample in a study of Vδ1+ human thymocytes. Study results and limitations: Highly polyclonal TRG and TRD repertoires with Gaussian CDR3 length distributions appeared in thymus.

No antigens are known for them. The template was reverse-transcribed extracted RNA. CDR3 amplicons came from multiplex PCR with pooled V-gene forward and constant-region reverse primers. TCRdb repeated clone calling on the multiplex PCR reads with CATT. Among tens of thousands of delta-chain clones listed, around 28% were seen once. Sequencing was carried out using Vdelta1+ gamma-delta thymocytes from the thymus. Subset reported: FACS-sorted CD3+ TCRalphabeta- TCRVdelta1+ TCRVdelta2- thymocytes. These receptors were taken from a boy in the first two years of life who had congenital heart surgery.

Comments on this clone: Just one base apart from a much larger clone, this may be a read error. The same CDR3 can be traced to other DNA sequences in this sample. V usage is TRDV1 and J usage is TRDJ1; no firm D call. The CDR3 totals 12 residues. CDR1 TSWWSYY and CDR2 QGS come from the germline V gene. Trimming took off 3 bases at V and 5 bases at J, with 7 bases between the two ends. This CDR3 is CALGEVADKLIF. Written as DNA, the CDR3 is TGTGCTCTTGGGGAGGTGGCGGATAAACTCATCTTT.

This clone appeared a few times. The chain combines TRDV1 with TRDJ1; 11 nucleotides line up with TRDD3. Germline V gene data show CDR1 as TSWWSYY and CDR2 as QGS. Trimming cost V 4 bases and J 3 bases; bases outside gene matches: 10. The CDR3 sequence is 17 residues long. The chain's CDR3 is CALGAHTIGGYADKLIF. The CDR3 DNA follows: TGTGCTCTTGGGGCGCATACGATTGGGGGATACGCCGATAAACTCATCTTT.

The table lists this clone with many counts. The chain carries TRDV1 and TRDJ1, with 11 bases matching TRDD3. Trimming at V came to 7 bases and at J to 0 bases, leaving 31 bases not matched to a gene. This CDR3 region has 24 residues. Germline CDR1 TSWWSYY, CDR2 QGS. The CDR3, as DNA: TGTGCTCTTGTCTACCGTTACTTCCTACGTGGTTTGGGTGGGGGATACGCGAACACCGATAAACTCATCTTT. The encoded protein is CALVYRYFLRGLGGGYANTDKLIF.

The rearrangement uses TRDV1 and TRDJ1; 7 nucleotides match TRDD2. The CDR3 is 19 residues long. CDR1 and CDR2 from the germline V gene are TSWWSYY and QGS. J was trimmed by 3 bases and V by 3 bases; bases with no gene match: 19. The DNA for the CDR3 is TGTGCTCTTGGGGACCAAAAGCTTCCTATCCCAACCCGGGCCGATAAACTCATCTTT. It encodes CALGDQKLPIPTRADKLIF.

This clone was seen only a few times. The V call is TRDV1, the J call TRDJ1; tentatively, D is TRDD2 (6 bases). The CDR3 sequence is 21 residues long. Per the germline V gene, CDR1 is TSWWSYY and CDR2 is QGS. Trimming cost V 2 bases and J 5 bases, with 33 bases left between them. CDR3 DNA: TGTGCTCTTGGGGAAGTAACCTCCTACCCTCCGCGGGTTCCCGGACGGGATAAACTCATCTTT. Its translation: CALGEVTSYPPRVPGRDKLIF.

The chain employs TRDV1 and TRDJ1, with TRDD3 matching over 7 bases. J was trimmed by 5 bases and V by 4 bases; bases with no gene match: 7. The CDR3 runs to 14 residues. In germline, CDR1 is TSWWSYY, CDR2 QGS. The CDR3 spells CALGGIRGDDKLIF. The CDR3 coding sequence is TGTGCTCTTGGGGGGATCCGGGGGGATGATAAACTCATCTTT.